This T cell receptor beta chain was profiled in a study of blood T cells in healthy people across ages. Alongside a J-beta primer mix, a sample-barcoded 5' primer served in a second PCR lasting about 6 to 11 cycles. TCRdb called the 5' RACE reads again in MiXCR, with one record for every CDR3 protein. The table lists about 640,000 distinct CDR3 sequences, roughly three fifths of them singletons. Germline CDR1 DFQATT, CDR2 SNEGSKA (reference sequence). The trim removed 5 bases at V and 2 bases at J, leaving 9 bases unmatched. This CDR3 region has 15 residues. As for this clonotype: The antigen remains undetermined.

Isolation of PBMCs gave at least 7 million cells per sample. Findings and caveats of the study: It was the long-lived donors that had more naive CD4+ cells and higher diversity than aged donors.

This clonotype was sampled from a man aged 60 to 69 in good health. The chain has TRBV20-1 and TRBJ2-3; TRBD2 matches at 8 bases. Sequencing was carried out using blood. CDR3 sequence (DNA): TGCAGTGCTTGTAGAGCGGGGGTGAACACAGATACGCAGTATTTT. Residues: CSACRAGVNTDTQYF.